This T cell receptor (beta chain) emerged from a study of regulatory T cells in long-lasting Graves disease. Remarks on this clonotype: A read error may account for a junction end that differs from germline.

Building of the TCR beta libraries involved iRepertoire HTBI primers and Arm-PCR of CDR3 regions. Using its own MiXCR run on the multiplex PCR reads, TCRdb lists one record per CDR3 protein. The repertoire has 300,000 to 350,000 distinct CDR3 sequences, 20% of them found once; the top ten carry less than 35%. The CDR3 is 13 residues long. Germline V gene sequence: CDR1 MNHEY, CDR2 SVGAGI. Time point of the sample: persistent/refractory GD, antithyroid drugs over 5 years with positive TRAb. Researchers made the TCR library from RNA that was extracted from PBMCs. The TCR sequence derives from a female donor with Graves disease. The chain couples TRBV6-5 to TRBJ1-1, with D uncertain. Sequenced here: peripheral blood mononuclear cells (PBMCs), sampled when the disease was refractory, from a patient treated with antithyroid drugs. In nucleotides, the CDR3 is TGTGCCGGCAGTTACAGACCGAACACTGAAGCTTTCTTT. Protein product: CAGSYRPNTEAFF.